The 17 T cell receptor beta chains below were found in one sample sequenced in a study of neurological immune-mediated disorders. Each CDR3 protein is one row after TCRdb ran MiXCR on the 5' RACE reads. The table records tens of thousands of distinct CDR3 sequences, around a tenth of them present only once. The sample comprised PBMCs. These receptors were taken from a man aged 45-65 years in good health.

This clonotype was detected ten times or more. The chain's CDR3 is CASSQEYGKVNFKGEQFF. As DNA, the CDR3 is TGCGCCAGCAGCCAAGAATACGGAAAGGTAAATTTCAAGGGTGAGCAGTTCTTC. The chain couples TRBV4-3 to TRBJ2-1; the D is unclear. The V gene lost 0 bases and the J gene lost 9 bases, with 24 bases spanning the gap. Germline CDR1 LGHNA, CDR2 YSLEER. The CDR3 length is 18 residues.

Notes on this clonotype: At one of its ends the junction is not consistent with the germline gene, which may arise from a read error. The gene calls are TRBV12-3 or TRBV12-4 and TRBJ1-2, with no clear D. The CDR3 is made up of 11 amino acids. This CDR3 is CARSLETGYTF. The CDR3 DNA reads as TGTGCCAGAAGTTTAGAGACTGGCTACACCTTC.

The table lists this clonotype with many counts. This chain joins TRBV5-1 and TRBJ2-7; weak D call: TRBD2 (5 bases). The V gene lost 0 bases and the J gene lost 2 bases, with 9 bases spanning the gap. This CDR3 is 14 amino acids long. CDR1 is SGHRS, CDR2 YFSETQ, per germline. The CDR3 sequence is CASSLVRGTYEQYF. CDR3 sequence (DNA): TGCGCCAGCAGCTTGGTACGGGGTACCTACGAGCAGTACTTC.

The sample holds many counts of this clonotype. The chain is built from TRBV28 and TRBJ1-3; D possibly corresponds to TRBD1 (6 bases). V was pared by 6 bases and J by 2 bases, with 17 bases between. This CDR3 has 16 amino acids. Germline assignment: CDR1 MDHEN and CDR2 SYDVKM. This CDR3 reads CASSLTGGGTGNTIYF. The CDR3 DNA reads TGTGCCAGCAGCCTAACTGGGGGGGGCACTGGAAACACCATATATTTT.

The V and J genes are TRBV6-1 and TRBJ1-1; 10 bases fit TRBD1. CDR3 length: 17 residues. V was clipped by 7 bases and J by 5 bases; unmatched bases: 16. Germline CDR1 MNHNS, CDR2 SASEGT. CDR3 sequence: CASTLGGQGRGGTEAFF. For the CDR3, the DNA is TGTGCCAGCACCCTCGGGGGACAGGGGAGAGGAGGGACTGAAGCTTTCTTT.

The table lists this clonotype with many counts. J is TRBJ2-7 and V is TRBV28, with D perhaps TRBD2 (6 bases). From germline, CDR1 is MDHEN and CDR2 SYDVKM. Trimming pared 2 bases from V and 5 bases from J, leaving 13 bases between. The CDR3 consists of 14 residues. CDR3 in DNA: TGTGCCAGCAGTTTACGCCAGGGAGGCAACGAGCAGTACTTC. Its protein is CASSLRQGGNEQYF.

This clonotype has a count of ten or more. The rearrangement links TRBV19 to TRBJ1-6; TRBD1 matches 11 bases. CDR3 size: 14 residues. The ends lost 8 bases at V and 9 bases at J; junction bases unmatched: 6. Germline V CDR1 and CDR2: LNHDA, SQIVND (reference sequence). The CDR3 spells CASRPGQGVSPLHF. CDR3 nucleotide sequence: TGTGCCAGTCGTCCGGGACAGGGGGTTTCACCCCTCCACTTT.

This clonotype showed up many times. V usage is TRBV3-1 and J usage is TRBJ2-6, with TRBD2 as a possible D gene (6 bases). The CDR3 is 19 residues long. Germline CDR1 and CDR2: LGHDT and YNNKEL (reference sequence). V dropped 1 base and J dropped 2 bases, with 18 bases sitting between them. CDR3 region: CASSQVAGRPGPGANVLTF. CDR3 DNA sequence: TGTGCCAGCAGCCAAGTTGCGGGACGCCCGGGGCCTGGGGCCAACGTCCTGACTTTC.

A remark on this clonotype: One base away lies a much larger clone, so this may be a sequencing read error. The chain links TRBV29-1 to TRBJ2-3; D remains unclear. CDR1 is SQVTM, CDR2 ANQGSEA, per germline. This CDR3 spans 11 amino acids. CDR3 sequence (DNA): TGCAGAGAGACTAGCACAGATACGCAGTATTTT. This codes for CRETSTDTQYF.

This clonotype showed up many times. The chain uses TRBV3-1 and TRBJ2-3; 7 bases map to TRBD2. Looked up from germline, CDR1 is LGHDT and CDR2 is YNNKEL (reference sequence). V shed 0 bases and J 9 bases; nucleotides not matched to a gene: 6. This CDR3 is 14 amino acids long. The CDR3 DNA sequence: TGTGCCAGCAGCCAAGACGGAGCGGGAAGAACGCAGTATTTT. This encodes CASSQDGAGRTQYF.

The chain recombines TRBV20-1 with TRBJ2-4, with D maybe TRBD1 (5 bases). Germline V gives CDR1 DFQATT, CDR2 SNEGSKA (reference sequence). The CDR3 has 15 amino acids. Trimming took off 6 bases at V and 7 bases at J, with 22 bases between the two ends. The chain's CDR3 is CSAHNPGRVNNIQYF. The DNA of the CDR3 is TGCAGTGCCCACAACCCCGGCAGGGTGAATAACATTCAGTACTTC.

This clonotype was seen many times. The V call is TRBV12-3 or TRBV12-4, the J call TRBJ2-1, with D tentatively TRBD2 (5 bases). Trimming took 6 bases from V and 1 from J, leaving 10 bases between them. The CDR3 consists of 14 residues. The CDR3 bases are TGTGCCAGCAGCCCACTAGGGTCCTACAATGAGCAGTTCTTC. Amino acids: CASSPLGSYNEQFF.

This clonotype was seen many times. This chain links TRBV5-1 with TRBJ2-7; tentative D call: TRBD1 (5 bases). Trimming removed 1 base from V and 7 bases from J, with 12 bases in between. Germline CDR1 reads SGHRS; CDR2 reads YFSETQ. The CDR3 is 13 amino acids. For the CDR3, the DNA is TGCGCCAGCAGCTTGTATAATAAGGGGGAGCAGTACTTC. It is translated as CASSLYNKGEQYF.

In this sample, this clonotype turned up many times. The chain is built from TRBV29-1 and TRBJ2-7; either TRBD1 or TRBD2 may fit D (6 bases each). V lost 2 bases and J lost 4, with 15 bases in between. Per germline, CDR1 SQVTM and CDR2 ANQGSEA. The CDR3 consists of 14 residues. CDR3 amino acids: CSVESGGLQYEQYF. In nucleotides, the CDR3 is TGCAGCGTTGAATCTGGGGGGCTTCAGTACGAGCAGTACTTC.

This clonotype was counted many times. The genes are TRBV2 and TRBJ2-2, with D perhaps matching TRBD1 (5 bases). Germline CDR1 and CDR2: SNHLY and FYNNEI. CDR3 size: 16 residues. The germline V and J ends were trimmed by 5 bases and 1 base, with 14 bases remaining between them. CDR3 nucleotides: TGTGCCAGCAGTCAAACTCGACAGAAGAACACCGGGGAGCTGTTTTTT. Residues: CASSQTRQKNTGELFF.

This clonotype was counted ten times or more. The chain carries TRBV5-1 and TRBJ2-1; 8 bases agree with TRBD2. This CDR3 comprises 14 residues. The V gene's germline CDR1 is SGHRS and CDR2 YFSETQ. J lost 3 bases, V lost 1 base, and 0 bases had no gene match. The CDR3, as DNA: TGCGCCAGCAGCTTGACTAGCGGCTACAATGAGCAGTTCTTC. Residues: CASSLTSGYNEQFF.

The rearrangement links TRBV7-2 to TRBJ2-1; D tentatively reads TRBD1 or TRBD2 (5 bases each). This CDR3 comprises 14 residues. The germline V gene encodes CDR1 SGHTA and CDR2 FQGNSA. V shed 5 bases and J shed 6 bases, with 14 bases lying between them. Here the CDR3 DNA reads TGTGCCAGCAGCGGGGACCCTGACTCCAATGAGCAGTTCTTC. Protein product: CASSGDPDSNEQFF. Full variable domain (rest looked up from reference TRBV7-2 and TRBJ2-1): GAGVSQSPSNKVTEKGKDVELRCDPISGHTALYWYRQSLGQGLEFLIYFQGNSAPDKSGLPSDRFSAERTGGSVSTLTIQRTQQEDSAVYLCASSGDPDSNEQFFGPGTRLTVL.